The 20 T cell receptor beta chains listed next were all sequenced from one sample in a study of Ad26.COV2.S vaccination and SARS-CoV-2 variants. Generated by immunoSEQ multiplex PCR, the TCRdb table keeps only in-frame clones and is missing some. There are more than 400,000 clones in the sample; about 90% occur only once, and more than 1.5% lies in the top ten. Treatment described: 15 to 20 received Ad26.COV2.S at low or high dose, single or two shots; a few received placebo; per-sample allocation not given. Each sample was drawn 63 days after the first injection (of vaccine or placebo). Sequenced material: peripheral blood, taken in a trial of Ad26.COV2.S vaccine versus placebo. These receptors all come from a person between 18 and 60 years old who received the Ad26.COV2.S COVID-19 vaccine or a placebo.

This chain connects TRBV30 to TRBJ1-4; TRBD1 agrees at 7 bases. CDR3 length: 11 residues. CDR1 is GTSNPN and CDR2 is SVGIG in the germline V gene (reference sequence). J gave up 8 bases and V 5 bases, and 2 bases lay outside the gene matches. CDR3 sequence: CAWGTVEKLFF. The CDR3, as DNA: TGTGCCTGGGGGACAGTCGAAAAACTGTTTTTT.

This chain connects TRBV13 to TRBJ2-1; D uncertain. The V and J ends lost 5 bases and 4 bases respectively, with 9 bases between them. This CDR3 contains 13 residues. CDR1 and CDR2 (germline): PRHDT, FYEKMQ (reference sequence). CDR3 residues: CASSEQAYNEQFF. The CDR3, as DNA: TGTGCCAGCAGCGAACAAGCTTACAATGAGCAGTTCTTC.

V and J are TRBV2 and TRBJ1-5; D uncertain. There are 13 residues in the CDR3. Germline loops: CDR1 SNHLY, CDR2 FYNNEI. Between the trimmed V and J ends, which lost 3 bases and 10 bases, there was a span of 13 bases. The CDR3 sequence: CASSEGYPGPQHF. The CDR3 DNA is TGTGCCAGCAGTGAGGGGTACCCAGGACCCCAGCATTTT. Combining the CDR3 with reference TRBV2 and TRBJ1-5 gives the whole variable domain EPEVTQTPSHQVTQMGQEVILRCVPISNHLYFYWYRQILGQKVEFLVSFYNNEISEKSEIFDDQFSVERPDGSNFTLKIRSTKLEDSAMYFCASSEGYPGPQHFGDGTRLSIL.

The rearrangement links TRBV9 to TRBJ2-7, with 9 bases that match TRBD1. V gave up 3 bases and J gave up 0 bases; unmatched junction bases: 7. Per germline, CDR1 SGDLS and CDR2 YYNGEE. The CDR3 contains 16 residues. The CDR3 nucleotides read TGTGCCAGCAGCGCAGGAGAGACAGGGGGCTCCTACGAGCAGTACTTC. Translated: CASSAGETGGSYEQYF.

CDR3 DNA: TGTGCCAGCTCACCACCTACCGGGCGCGGAAACACCATATATTTT. Protein: CASSPPTGRGNTIYF. The V call is TRBV18, the J call TRBJ1-3; D unclear. The CDR3 covers 15 residues. Trimming took 0 bases from V and 4 from J, leaving 10 bases between them. Germline-derived CDR1 and CDR2 are KGHSH and LQKENI.

CDR3 region: CASSWDPQETQYF. The DNA for the CDR3 is TGTGCCAGCAGCTGGGACCCTCAAGAGACCCAGTACTTC. The rearrangement joins TRBV7-2 to TRBJ2-5; D tentatively reads TRBD1 or TRBD2 (5 bases each). Trimming took off 4 bases at V and 2 bases at J, with 8 bases between the two ends. Germline V gene sequence: CDR1 SGHTA, CDR2 FQGNSA. The CDR3 loop spans 13 amino acids.

This chain links TRBV12-2 with TRBJ1-3. TRBV12-2 is labeled a pseudogene. This CDR3 has 19 residues. CDR3 DNA: TGTGCAAGTCGCTTAGGTTTTGGAAAAGGGGACGGCTCTGGAAACACCATATATTTT. Amino acid sequence: CASRLGFGKGDGSGNTIYF.

The chain is built from TRBV29-1 and TRBJ2-1, with D possibly TRBD2 on 5 matching bases. Looked up from germline, CDR1 is SQVTM and CDR2 is ANQGSEA. Deletions cut 6 bases from V and 4 bases from J, with 13 bases between. The CDR3 contains 13 residues. DNA for the CDR3: TGCAGCGTCCGGGATTTCCTTTACAATGAGCAGTTCTTC. It is translated as CSVRDFLYNEQFF.

This CDR3 is CASSLAGSGGQETQYF. The DNA of the CDR3 is TGTGCCAGCAGTTTGGCGGGATCGGGGGGCCAAGAGACCCAGTACTTC. The genes are TRBV28 and TRBJ2-5; 7 bases are a match to TRBD2. There are 16 residues in the CDR3. The V gene's germline CDR1 is MDHEN and CDR2 SYDVKM. With 3 bases clipped from V and 1 base from J, the junction kept 8 bases outside the gene matches.

V gene TRBV4-3 combines with J gene TRBJ1-6; TRBD1 matches at 8 bases. The length of the CDR3 is 15 residues. Germline trimming cut 4 bases from V and 3 bases from J; bases unmatched to any gene: 2. Germline V gene data show CDR1 as LGHNA and CDR2 as YSLEER. The CDR3: CASSRDRSYNSPLHF. The CDR3 DNA follows: TGCGCCAGCAGCCGGGACAGGAGCTATAATTCACCCCTCCACTTT.

This clone has just one count. V is TRBV4-1 and J is TRBJ2-5; 9 bases match TRBD2. Per the germline V gene, CDR1 is MGHRA and CDR2 is YSYEKL. V shed 1 base and J 5 bases; nucleotides not matched to a gene: 5. This CDR3 comprises 15 residues. This chain's CDR3 is CASSQGGGARETQYF. The CDR3 DNA reads as TGCGCCAGCAGCCAAGGCGGGGGGGCCAGGGAGACCCAGTACTTC.

V and J are TRBV7-9 and TRBJ2-1; perhaps TRBD1 as D (6 bases). V was pared by 5 bases and J by 3 bases, with 11 bases between. Germline V CDR1 and CDR2: SEHNR, FQNEAQ (reference sequence). The CDR3 loop spans 14 amino acids. CDR3 in DNA: TGTGCCAGCAGCGACCGGGACAACTACAATGAGCAGTTCTTC. Its protein is CASSDRDNYNEQFF.

This clone was recorded once. The genes are TRBV7-8 and TRBJ2-2; the D gene could be TRBD1 or TRBD2 (6 bases each). V lost 0 bases and J 7 bases, leaving 9 bases between the germline ends. Germline loops: CDR1 SGHVS, CDR2 FQNEAQ. The CDR3 runs 14 residues. CDR3 sequence reads: CASSLAEGHGELFF. The CDR3 DNA follows: TGTGCCAGCAGCTTAGCGGAGGGACACGGGGAGCTGTTTTTT.

This rearrangement joins TRBV7-2 to TRBJ2-7, with 7 bases that match TRBD1. This CDR3 is 15 amino acids long. CDR1 is SGHTA and CDR2 is FQGNSA in the germline V gene. V lost 2 bases, J lost 1 base, and 5 bases stayed unmatched. In nucleotides, the CDR3 is TGTGCCAGCAGCTTAATGGGACAGAATTCCTACGAGCAGTACTTC. Its protein product is CASSLMGQNSYEQYF.

The rearrangement links TRBV15 to TRBJ2-2; D is possibly TRBD1 (6 bases). The germline V gene encodes CDR1 LNHNV and CDR2 YYDKDF (reference sequence). The V gene lost 2 bases and the J gene lost 7 bases, with 17 bases spanning the gap. The CDR3 consists of 16 residues. CDR3 protein: CATSRPGQYVDGELFF. Written as DNA, the CDR3 is TGTGCCACCAGCAGACCTGGACAGTATGTGGACGGGGAGCTGTTTTTT.

In DNA form, the CDR3 reads TGTGCCAGCAGTTTATCGGGAGGGAGCACAGATACGCAGTATTTT. It is translated as CASSLSGGSTDTQYF. The chain carries TRBV28 and TRBJ2-3; 8 nucleotides agree with TRBD2. The CDR3 runs to 15 residues. CDR1 MDHEN and CDR2 SYDVKM come from the germline V gene. Germline trimming cut 1 base from V and 0 bases from J; bases unmatched to any gene: 0.

J is TRBJ1-6 and V is TRBV2, with TRBD1 as a possible D gene (6 bases). This CDR3 contains 16 residues. Deletions cut 7 bases from V and 6 bases from J, with 19 bases between. The germline CDR1 and CDR2 sequences are SNHLY and FYNNEI. The CDR3 region is CASKGGVEVFNSPLHF. The CDR3 DNA reads TGTGCCAGCAAGGGGGGGGTCGAAGTTTTTAATTCACCCCTCCACTTT.

This rearrangement joins TRBV18 to TRBJ2-5; D gene uncertain. Germline V gene data show CDR1 as KGHSH and CDR2 as LQKENI. CDR3 length: 14 residues. Trimming took off 2 bases at V and 8 bases at J, with 15 bases between the two ends. The CDR3 protein is CASSPEVAVVTQYF. CDR3 bases: TGTGCCAGCTCACCAGAGGTGGCAGTAGTAACCCAGTACTTC.

The chain links TRBV6-2 or TRBV6-3 to TRBJ2-5; D remains unclear. CDR1 and CDR2 (germline): MNHEY, SVGEGT. The CDR3 is made up of 15 amino acids. Trimming left V 0 bases short and J 2 bases short, with 10 bases between. CDR3 nucleotide sequence: TGTGCCAGCAGTTACTCGATAAGTCGTCAAGAGACCCAGTACTTC. Translated: CASSYSISRQETQYF.

This chain joins TRBV5-4 and TRBJ1-2; the D gene is possibly TRBD1 (6 bases). V was pared by 0 bases and J by 7 bases, with 13 bases between. The CDR3 runs to 14 residues. The germline gives CDR1 SGHNT, CDR2 YYREEE (reference sequence). The CDR3 DNA follows: TGTGCCAGCAGCTTGGGGGTCGGGGGCGGTGGCTACACCTTC. It codes for CASSLGVGGGGYTF.